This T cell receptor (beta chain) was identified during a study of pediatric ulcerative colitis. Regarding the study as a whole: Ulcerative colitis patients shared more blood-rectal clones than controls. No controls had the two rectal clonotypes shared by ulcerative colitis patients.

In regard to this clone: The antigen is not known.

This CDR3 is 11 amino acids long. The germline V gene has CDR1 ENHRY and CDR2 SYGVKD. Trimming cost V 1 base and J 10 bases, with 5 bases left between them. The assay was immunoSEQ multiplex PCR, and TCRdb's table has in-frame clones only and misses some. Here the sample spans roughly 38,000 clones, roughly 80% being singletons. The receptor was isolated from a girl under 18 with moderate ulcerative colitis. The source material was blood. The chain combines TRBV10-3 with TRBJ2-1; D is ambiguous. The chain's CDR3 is CAISELGEQFF. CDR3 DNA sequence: TGTGCCATCAGTGAGTTGGGGGAGCAGTTCTTC.